This is a list of T cell receptor beta chains from one sample in a study of T cell repertoires in aging, cancer and after chemotherapy. TCRdb processed the multiplex PCR reads anew with MiXCR; each CDR3 protein has one entry. The repertoire has 1,700 or so distinct CDR3 sequences, around 34% of them found once; the top ten carry around 30%. The source material was blood. Receptors originate from a human donor with a solid tumor. The donor label of this sample is uncertain. The CDR3 runs from the conserved cysteine through the conserved F or W. D genes are given only for firm matches. Some rows have no size entry. The others give once, few or many, or a class for an expanded clone.

cdr3_aa,cdr3_nt,d_call,clone_size,v_call,j_call
CSARPGIGIDTQYF,TGCAGTGCTAGACCTGGCATTGGGATAGATACGCAGTATTTT,-,few,TRBV20-1,TRBJ2-3
CASSIGTLNSEQFF,TGTGCCAGTAGTATAGGAACTCTTAACAGTGAGCAGTTCTTC,-,few,TRBV19,TRBJ2-1
CASSLEVGISYNEQFF,TGCGCCAGCAGCTTGGAGGTGGGGATCTCCTACAATGAGCAGTTCTTC,-,-,TRBV5-1,TRBJ2-1
CASSQASVGYTF,TGCGCCAGCAGCCAAGCTTCGGTGGGCTACACCTTC,-,-,TRBV4-1,TRBJ1-2
CSVLVRAGNTEAFF,TGCAGCGTCCTTGTCCGGGCGGGGAACACTGAAGCTTTCTTT,-,-,TRBV29-1,TRBJ1-1
CASSWTSVNSYEQYF,TGTGCCAGCAGCTGGACTAGCGTTAACTCCTACGAGCAGTACTTC,TRBD2,few,TRBV7-2,TRBJ2-7
CASSYGLRTNEAFF,TGTGCCAGCAGTTACGGGTTACGCACAAATGAAGCTTTCTTT,-,-,TRBV6-1,TRBJ1-1
CASSPGTANNEQFF,TGTGCCAGCAGCCCCGGGACAGCCAACAATGAGCAGTTCTTC,TRBD1,-,TRBV6-5,TRBJ2-1
CASRAAGRLQETQYF,TGTGCCAGCAGGGCAGCGGGGAGGCTCCAAGAGACCCAGTACTTC,TRBD2,few,TRBV7-9,TRBJ2-5
CASSPGTGRSYEQYF,TGTGCCAGTAGTCCAGGGACAGGACGCTCCTACGAGCAGTACTTC,TRBD1,once,TRBV19,TRBJ2-7
CASSQVQTGGFFDEQFF,TGTGCCAGCAGCCAAGTTCAAACGGGGGGTTTTTTCGATGAGCAGTTCTTC,TRBD2,few,TRBV4-2,TRBJ2-1
CSARAMGQGGYEQYF,TGCAGTGCTAGAGCCATGGGACAGGGGGGTTACGAGCAGTACTTC,TRBD1,-,TRBV20-1,TRBJ2-7
CASDGTGPLEGGYTF,TGTGCCAGCGACGGGACGGGACCGCTAGAAGGAGGCTACACCTTC,-,-,TRBV6-6,TRBJ1-2
CATSLGLGNTIYF,TGTGCCACCAGTCTAGGGCTGGGTAACACCATATATTTT,-,-,TRBV24-1,TRBJ1-3
CSARRTGDTNYGYTF,TGCAGTGCTAGGAGGACAGGGGATACGAACTATGGCTACACCTTC,TRBD1,few,TRBV20-1,TRBJ1-2
CASSVGRGEQYF,TGTGCCAGTAGTGTCGGCCGGGGAGAGCAGTACTTC,-,-,TRBV19,TRBJ2-7
CAWSLPNQPQHF,TGTGCCTGGAGTCTCCCCAATCAGCCCCAGCATTTT,-,large,TRBV30,TRBJ1-5
CASSPQGTGEKLFF,TGTGCCAGCAGCCCGCAAGGGACGGGCGAAAAACTGTTTTTT,-,-,TRBV7-9,TRBJ1-4
CASSPRTSGSTDTQYF,TGTGCCAGCAGCCCCAGGACTAGCGGATCCACAGATACGCAGTATTTT,TRBD2,few,TRBV7-2,TRBJ2-3
CAWSLRPGTNEKLFF,TGTGCCTGGAGTTTGAGGCCAGGGACTAATGAAAAACTGTTTTTT,-,-,TRBV30,TRBJ1-4
CASYQRGGVNYGYTF,TGTGCCAGCTACCAGCGGGGGGGAGTTAACTATGGCTACACCTTC,-,few,TRBV28,TRBJ1-2
CASSPVPDTQYF,TGTGCCAGCTCACCAGTGCCAGATACGCAGTATTTT,-,-,TRBV18,TRBJ2-3
CSAEYQETQYF,TGCAGTGCTGAGTACCAAGAGACCCAGTACTTC,-,few,TRBV20-1,TRBJ2-5
CASGIGREYEQYF,TGTGCCAGCGGCATCGGGAGGGAATACGAGCAGTACTTC,TRBD2,-,TRBV7-6,TRBJ2-7
CASSEWEGSGYTF,TGTGCCAGCAGTGAATGGGAGGGATCGGGCTACACCTTC,-,-,TRBV6-4,TRBJ1-2
CASRGLAGETYEQYF,TGTGCCAGCAGGGGACTAGCGGGGGAAACCTACGAGCAGTACTTC,TRBD2,-,TRBV6-4,TRBJ2-7
CAWSSRDRGNQPQHF,TGTGCCTGGAGTTCCCGGGACAGAGGCAATCAGCCCCAGCATTTT,TRBD1,-,TRBV30,TRBJ1-5
CASKTGRGTDTQYF,TGTGCCAGCAAGACGGGCCGGGGCACAGATACGCAGTATTTT,-,few,TRBV27,TRBJ2-3
CASSGLGLADTSPYNEQFF,TGTGCCAGTAGTGGCCTGGGACTAGCGGATACTTCCCCCTACAATGAGCAGTTCTTC,TRBD2,-,TRBV19,TRBJ2-1
CASSQRGPEAFF,TGTGCCAGCAGCCAGAGGGGTCCTGAAGCTTTCTTT,-,-,TRBV6-2/TRBV6-3,TRBJ1-1
CASREIGDGTYEQYF,TGTGCCAGTAGGGAGATAGGGGACGGCACCTACGAGCAGTACTTC,-,-,TRBV19,TRBJ2-7
CSAKVAVGTEAFF,TGCAGTGCTAAAGTCGCCGTGGGGACTGAAGCTTTCTTT,-,-,TRBV20-1,TRBJ1-1
CASARANYGYTF,TGTGCCAGCGCAAGAGCTAACTATGGCTACACCTTC,-,large,TRBV6-5,TRBJ1-2
CASGSGREYEQYF,TGTGCCAGCGGCAGCGGGAGGGAATACGAGCAGTACTTC,TRBD2,-,TRBV7-6,TRBJ2-7
CASSVSQGRTYEQYF,TGTGCCAGCAGTGTTAGTCAGGGAAGAACGTACGAGCAGTACTTC,-,-,TRBV12-3/TRBV12-4,TRBJ2-7
CASSPTGGGQPQHF,TGTGCCAGTAGCCCGACAGGGGGAGGCCAGCCCCAGCATTTT,TRBD1,-,TRBV19,TRBJ1-5
CASRTGQGRQQPQHF,TGTGCCAGTAGGACTGGACAGGGCAGGCAGCAGCCCCAGCATTTT,TRBD1,-,TRBV30,TRBJ1-5
CSALDRDVSPLHF,TGCAGTGCTCTAGACAGGGACGTTTCACCCCTCCACTTT,TRBD1,-,TRBV20-1,TRBJ1-6
CAWSTPTSGGADTQYF,TGTGCCTGGAGTACCCCGACTAGCGGGGGGGCAGATACGCAGTATTTT,TRBD2,large,TRBV30,TRBJ2-3
CASSSLIGINEQFF,TGTGCCAGTAGCAGTTTGATCGGGATTAATGAGCAGTTCTTC,-,few,TRBV19,TRBJ2-1
CASSFSGEAAYEQYF,TGTGCCAGCAGTTTCTCAGGGGAGGCCGCCTACGAGCAGTACTTC,-,-,TRBV27,TRBJ2-7
CAIASGSNNKQFF,TGTGCCATCGCTAGCGGGTCCAACAATAAGCAGTTCTTC,TRBD2,-,TRBV10-3,TRBJ2-1
CASSSERRREQFF,TGTGCCAGCAGCTCAGAGCGTCGCAGGGAGCAGTTCTTC,-,large,TRBV7-2,TRBJ2-1
CASSLHTGTSGSDTQYF,TGTGCCAGCAGCTTACACACCGGGACTAGCGGATCAGATACGCAGTATTTT,TRBD2,-,TRBV7-9,TRBJ2-3